This TCR beta chain was documented in a study of cytomegalovirus exposure and HLA in healthy donors. PCR involved 60 Vbeta and 13 Jbeta primers. Clones were read by immunoSEQ multiplex PCR, and TCRdb kept only the in-frame ones, dropping some. Among 160,000 or so clones, approximately 80% were seen once, and the ten largest hold around 6%. The CDR3 sequence is 13 residues long. Germline trimming cut 4 bases from V and 4 bases from J; bases unmatched to any gene: 2. The V gene's germline CDR1 is ENHRY and CDR2 SYGVKD. Source material: PBMCs. The V and J genes are TRBV10-3 and TRBJ2-7; 9 bases are a match to TRBD2. The TCR was taken from a man aged 50 to 60 in good health and CMV-seropositive. Here the CDR3 reads CAISGSGGYEQYF. The CDR3, as DNA: TGTGCCATCAGTGGAAGCGGGGGGTACGAGCAGTACTTC.